A selection of T cell receptor beta chains follows, all from one sample in a study of T cell changes during pregnancy in multiple sclerosis. Here immunoSEQ multiplex PCR was the method, and the copy in TCRdb shows in-frame clones only, minus some. In the table there are 95,000 to 100,000 clones, 92% of which are singletons. The sequencing used peripheral blood, collected after pregnancy. Receptors were obtained from a female donor in good health, enrolled as a control in a pregnancy study. Both conserved end residues are part of each CDR3. A D gene is named only where the DNA matches it firmly. Clone sizes are given selectively: once, few, many, or a class where the clone is expanded.

>TRBV7-9|-|TRBJ2-5|TRBD2
CASSLKVSPARGGQETQYF
TGTGCCAGCAGCTTAAAAGTATCCCCTGCGCGCGGGGGACAAGAGACCCAGTACTTC
>TRBV6-6|-|TRBJ1-3|-
CASSYQRGILNTIYF
TGTGCCAGCAGTTACCAGCGGGGTATCTTAAACACCATATATTTT
>TRBV15|-|TRBJ1-2|-
CATSVTGSGYTF
TGTGCCACCAGCGTGACAGGTTCTGGCTACACCTTC
>TRBV5-1|-|TRBJ2-1|-
CASSWPRDEHNEQFF
TGCGCCAGCAGCTGGCCCAGGGATGAGCACAATGAGCAGTTCTTC
>TRBV7-2|-|TRBJ2-3|-
CASSLVLTHLTDTQYF
TGTGCCAGCAGCTTAGTACTAACCCACCTCACAGATACGCAGTATTTT
>TRBV9|-|TRBJ2-3|TRBD2
CASSPGLATDTQYF
TGTGCCAGCAGTCCGGGACTAGCCACAGATACGCAGTATTTT
>TRBV28|-|TRBJ2-2|TRBD2
CASSSIRLAGMNTGELFF
TGTGCCAGCAGTTCGATCCGACTAGCGGGGATGAACACCGGGGAGCTGTTTTTT
>TRBV29-1|-|TRBJ2-7|-
CSAGDNAYEQYF
TGCAGCGCAGGGGACAACGCCTACGAGCAGTACTTC
>TRBV12-2|-|TRBJ1-2|-
CASRPGGLEDGYTF
TGTGCAAGTCGCCCGGGGGGACTAGAAGATGGCTACACCTTC
>TRBV5-1|-|TRBJ2-7|TRBD2
CASSLLAGLDDEQYF
TGCGCCAGCAGCTTGCTAGCGGGATTGGACGACGAGCAGTACTTC
>TRBV7-9|-|TRBJ2-2|TRBD1
CASGQGHTGELFF
TGTGCCAGTGGACAGGGACACACCGGGGAGCTGTTTTTT
>TRBV28|-|TRBJ2-2|TRBD1
CASSSPPGGAGELFF
TGTGCCAGCAGTTCCCCCCCAGGGGGCGCGGGGGAGCTGTTTTTT
>TRBV5-5|-|TRBJ2-1|-
CASIALRDNRNEQFF
TGTGCCAGCATCGCCCTCCGGGACAACCGCAATGAGCAGTTCTTC
>TRBV2|-|TRBJ2-2|-
CASSVLARELFF
TGTGCCAGCAGTGTCCTAGCGCGGGAGCTGTTTTTT
>TRBV18|-|TRBJ1-1|-
CASSQTGGNTEAFF
TGTGCCAGCTCACAGACAGGAGGGAACACTGAAGCTTTCTTT
>TRBV2|-|TRBJ2-7|TRBD2
CASSVERGGPYEQYF
TGTGCCAGCAGTGTGGAGCGCGGGGGTCCCTACGAGCAGTACTTC
>TRBV4-1|once|TRBJ2-5|TRBD2
CASSRGLGGRGLEETQYF
TGCGCCAGCAGCCGCGGCTTAGGAGGGCGGGGGTTGGAAGAGACCCAGTACTTC
>TRBV6-5|-|TRBJ2-7|-
CASSYVRTSSYEQYF
TGTGCCAGCAGTTACGTACGGACAAGCTCCTACGAGCAGTACTTC
>TRBV10-3|-|TRBJ1-1|-
CAISDWPNTEAFF
TGTGCCATCAGTGATTGGCCGAACACTGAAGCTTTCTTT
>TRBV27|-|TRBJ2-5|-
CASSFVTQETQYF
TGTGCCAGCAGTTTCGTGACTCAAGAGACCCAGTACTTC
>TRBV28|-|TRBJ1-5|TRBD1
CATSRTGGVDQPQHF
TGTGCCACCTCAAGGACAGGGGGTGTCGATCAGCCCCAGCATTTT
>TRBV27|-|TRBJ2-7|-
CASSQAGIAYEQYF
TGTGCCAGCAGTCAGGCAGGGATAGCCTACGAGCAGTACTTC
>TRBV7-8|-|TRBJ1-5|TRBD1
CASSPSRTGHQPQHF
TGTGCCAGCAGCCCATCTAGGACAGGGCATCAGCCCCAGCATTTT
>TRBV9|-|TRBJ1-2|-
CASSIPGTTYGYTF
TGTGCCAGCAGCATACCCGGGACAACTTATGGCTACACCTTC
>TRBV7-9|-|TRBJ1-3|-
CASSYGGNTIYF
TGTGCCAGCAGCTACGGTGGAAACACCATATATTTT
>TRBV7-9|few|TRBJ1-4|TRBD1
CASSGGQGNEKLFF
TGTGCCAGCAGCGGAGGACAGGGTAATGAAAAACTGTTTTTT
>TRBV2|-|TRBJ2-7|-
CASSGRRFPGERITYEQYF
TGTGCCAGCAGCGGCCGTAGATTTCCGGGGGAAAGGATCACCTACGAGCAGTACTTC
>TRBV5-8|-|TRBJ2-1|TRBD2
CASSSGLAGYNEQFF
TGTGCCAGCAGCTCAGGACTAGCGGGTTACAATGAGCAGTTCTTC
>TRBV5-1|-|TRBJ2-2|TRBD2
CASSFTSGSLTGELFF
TGCGCCAGCAGCTTTACTAGCGGGAGCCTGACCGGGGAGCTGTTTTTT
>TRBV6-5|-|TRBJ1-6|TRBD1
CASSQDRGSVSPLHF
TGTGCCAGCAGTCAGGACAGGGGGAGTGTTTCACCCCTCCACTTT
>TRBV2|few|TRBJ2-5|TRBD2
CASRVPSGGAGGEKETQYF
TGTGCCAGCAGGGTCCCTAGCGGGGGGGCGGGAGGAGAGAAAGAGACCCAGTACTTC
>TRBV30|-|TRBJ2-7|-
CAWSGGGLSYEQYF
TGTGCCTGGAGTGGGGGGGGCCTCTCCTACGAGCAGTACTTC
>TRBV27|-|TRBJ2-1|TRBD2
CASSLWGGDYNEQFF
TGTGCCAGCAGTTTATGGGGAGGGGACTACAATGAGCAGTTCTTC
>TRBV7-3|-|TRBJ2-7|-
CASSLIGSSYEQYF
TGTGCCAGCAGCTTAATAGGGAGCTCCTACGAGCAGTACTTC
>TRBV5-1|-|TRBJ1-5|-
CASSLWGGINQPQHF
TGCGCCAGCAGCTTATGGGGAGGTATTAATCAGCCCCAGCATTTT
>TRBV2|-|TRBJ2-3|TRBD2
CASSGGASGATDTQYF
TGTGCCAGCAGTGGGGGGGCTAGCGGGGCAACAGATACGCAGTATTTT
>TRBV19|-|TRBJ1-2|-
CASTITPQSNYGYTF
TGTGCCAGTACTATCACCCCTCAGTCGAACTATGGCTACACCTTC
>TRBV5-1|-|TRBJ2-5|TRBD2
CASSQGLASIQETQYF
TGCGCCAGCAGCCAGGGACTAGCGTCCATTCAAGAGACCCAGTACTTC
>TRBV6-6|once|TRBJ1-4|TRBD1
CASSYRGGSNEKLFF
TGTGCCAGCAGTTACAGAGGGGGCAGTAATGAAAAACTGTTTTTT
>TRBV19|-|TRBJ1-3|-
CASRLGAGNTIYF
TGTGCCAGCCGACTAGGGGCGGGAAACACCATATATTTT
>TRBV28|-|TRBJ2-3|-
CASTPRPDYRTDTQYF
TGTGCCAGCACCCCCCGTCCGGACTACCGCACAGATACGCAGTATTTT
>TRBV27|-|TRBJ1-1|-
CASSLQGLGDDTEAFF
TGTGCCAGCAGTTTACAGGGATTAGGTGATGACACTGAAGCTTTCTTT
>TRBV7-8|-|TRBJ1-2|-
CASSVNPGYGYTF
TGTGCCAGCAGCGTTAATCCAGGCTATGGCTACACCTTC
>TRBV25-1|-|TRBJ2-2|-
CASSAEGNTGELFF
TGTGCCAGCAGTGCCGAGGGGAACACCGGGGAGCTGTTTTTT
>TRBV28|-|TRBJ2-7|-
CASSHPDDRYEQYF
TGTGCCAGCAGCCACCCGGACGACAGGTATGAGCAGTACTTC
>TRBV6-1|-|TRBJ1-1|TRBD1
CASSVGTGNTEAFF
TGTGCCAGCAGTGTGGGGACAGGGAACACTGAAGCTTTCTTT
>TRBV18|-|TRBJ2-3|TRBD1
CASSPQGAHTDTQYF
TGTGCCAGCTCACCACAGGGGGCGCACACAGATACGCAGTATTTT
>TRBV11-3|few|TRBJ2-1|-
CASSLDQGGTSSYNEQFF
TGTGCCAGCAGCTTAGATCAGGGGGGGACTAGCTCCTACAATGAGCAGTTCTTC
>TRBV11-3|-|TRBJ2-7|-
CASSLEAAAAPEQYF
TGTGCCAGCAGCTTAGAGGCTGCGGCAGCGCCCGAGCAGTACTTC
>TRBV6-6|-|TRBJ2-5|TRBD2
CASSLSGGETQYF
TGTGCCAGCAGCCTGAGCGGGGGAGAGACCCAGTACTTC
>TRBV5-1|-|TRBJ2-7|-
CASSRSVSGAYEQYF
TGCGCCAGCAGCCGAAGCGTGTCAGGGGCCTACGAGCAGTACTTC
>TRBV27|-|TRBJ2-1|-
CASSFTARWSSNEQFF
TGTGCCAGCAGTTTTACCGCTCGCTGGAGTTCTAATGAGCAGTTCTTC
>TRBV6-1|-|TRBJ1-1|-
CASSEGARPMNTEAFF
TGTGCCAGCAGTGAAGGGGCAAGGCCTATGAACACTGAAGCTTTCTTT
>TRBV6-4|-|TRBJ1-5|-
CASSAGAESNQPQHF
TGTGCCAGCAGTGCAGGGGCAGAAAGCAATCAGCCCCAGCATTTT
>TRBV27|-|TRBJ1-1|-
CASSLPGTPNTEAFF
TGTGCCAGCAGTTTACCCGGGACACCGAACACTGAAGCTTTCTTT